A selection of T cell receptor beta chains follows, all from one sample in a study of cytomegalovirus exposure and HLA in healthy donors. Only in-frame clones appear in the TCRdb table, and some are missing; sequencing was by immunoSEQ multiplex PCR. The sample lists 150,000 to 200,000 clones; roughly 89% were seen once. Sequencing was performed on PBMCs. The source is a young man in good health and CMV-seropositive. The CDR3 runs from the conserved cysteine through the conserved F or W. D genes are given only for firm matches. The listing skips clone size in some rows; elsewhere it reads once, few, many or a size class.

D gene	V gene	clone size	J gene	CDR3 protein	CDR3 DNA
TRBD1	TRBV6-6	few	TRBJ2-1	CASTPGQITNEQFF	TGTGCCAGCACCCCGGGACAGATTACTAATGAGCAGTTCTTC
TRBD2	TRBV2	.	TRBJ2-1	CASIPGLESNEQFF	TGTGCCAGCATCCCGGGACTAGAGTCCAATGAGCAGTTCTTC
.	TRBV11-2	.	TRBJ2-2	CASRSTRGRSAGELFF	TGTGCCAGCAGATCCACCAGGGGGAGGTCCGCCGGGGAGCTGTTTTTT
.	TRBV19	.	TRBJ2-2	CASSLGQNTGELFF	TGTGCCAGTAGTCTCGGACAGAACACCGGGGAGCTGTTTTTT
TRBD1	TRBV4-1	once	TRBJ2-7	CASSQGDWDRIYEQYF	TGCGCCAGCAGCCAAGGGGACTGGGACAGGATCTACGAGCAGTACTTC
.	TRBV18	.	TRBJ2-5	CASQATAYDKETQYF	TGTGCCAGCCAGGCGACCGCGTACGACAAAGAGACCCAGTACTTC
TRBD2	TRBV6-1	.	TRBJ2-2	CASSVASGRVGAGELFF	TGTGCCAGCAGTGTGGCTAGCGGGAGGGTAGGCGCCGGGGAGCTGTTTTTT
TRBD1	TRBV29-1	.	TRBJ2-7	CSVGTGGDLREQYF	TGCAGCGTAGGGACAGGGGGTGATTTACGCGAGCAGTACTTC
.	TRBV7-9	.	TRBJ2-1	CASSSLQGKYNEQFF	TGTGCCAGCAGCTCATTACAGGGAAAGTACAATGAGCAGTTCTTC
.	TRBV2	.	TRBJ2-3	CASSERSAGLSTDTQYF	TGTGCCAGCAGTGAGCGGTCAGCGGGCCTTAGCACAGATACGCAGTATTTT
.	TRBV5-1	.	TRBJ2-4	CASSLEATGAKNIQYF	TGCGCCAGCAGCTTGGAGGCCACCGGGGCCAAAAACATTCAGTACTTC
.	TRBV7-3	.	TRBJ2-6	CASSLRDKILSGANVLTF	TGTGCCAGCAGCTTACGGGACAAGATTCTCTCTGGGGCCAACGTCCTGACTTTC
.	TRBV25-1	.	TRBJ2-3	CASSSIVKQYF	TGTGCCAGCAGTAGCATAGTAAAGCAGTATTTT
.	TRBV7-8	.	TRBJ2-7	CASSLNGDNYEQYF	TGTGCCAGCAGCTTAAACGGGGACAACTACGAGCAGTACTTC
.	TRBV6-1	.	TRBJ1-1	CASSVQGSEAFF	TGTGCCAGCAGTGTTCAGGGATCTGAAGCTTTCTTT
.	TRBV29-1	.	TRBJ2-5	CSAEGQETQYF	TGCAGCGCCGAGGGCCAAGAGACCCAGTACTTC
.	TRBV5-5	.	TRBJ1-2	CASSFRDPGRGYTF	TGTGCCAGCAGCTTTCGGGATCCGGGCCGGGGCTACACCTTC